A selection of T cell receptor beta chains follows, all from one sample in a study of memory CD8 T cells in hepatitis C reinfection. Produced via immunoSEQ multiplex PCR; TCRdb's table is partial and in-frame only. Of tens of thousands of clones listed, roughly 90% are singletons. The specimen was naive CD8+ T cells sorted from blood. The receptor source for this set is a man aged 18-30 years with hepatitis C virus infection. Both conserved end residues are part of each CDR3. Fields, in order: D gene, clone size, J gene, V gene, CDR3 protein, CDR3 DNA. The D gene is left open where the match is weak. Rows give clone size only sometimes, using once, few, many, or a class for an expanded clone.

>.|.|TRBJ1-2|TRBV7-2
CASSPSLTGLINYGYTF
TGTGCCAGCAGCCCAAGCCTTACCGGACTAATTAACTATGGCTACACCTTC
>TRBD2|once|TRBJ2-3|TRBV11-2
CASSLGTSGAERVTQYF
TGTGCCAGCAGCTTAGGGACTAGCGGGGCGGAGAGGGTTACGCAGTATTTT
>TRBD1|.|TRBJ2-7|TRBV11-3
CASSTIGGGEQYF
TGTGCCAGCAGCACAATAGGGGGCGGCGAGCAGTACTTC
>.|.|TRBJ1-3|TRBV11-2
CASSLVGGSSGNTIYF
TGTGCCAGCAGCTTAGTCGGTGGGAGCTCTGGAAACACCATATATTTT
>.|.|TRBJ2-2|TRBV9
CASSVGGFGSTGELFF
TGTGCCAGCAGCGTTGGGGGGTTTGGTAGCACCGGGGAGCTGTTTTTT
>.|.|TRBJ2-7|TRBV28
CASSLAAVVSYEQYF
TGTGCCAGCAGTTTGGCCGCGGTCGTGTCCTACGAGCAGTACTTC
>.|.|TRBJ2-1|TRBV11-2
CASSPPGNGGYNEQFF
TGTGCCAGCAGCCCCCCTGGGAACGGGGGATACAATGAGCAGTTCTTC
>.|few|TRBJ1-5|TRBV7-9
CASNPGDSNQPQHF
TGTGCCAGCAATCCGGGGGATAGCAATCAGCCCCAGCATTTT
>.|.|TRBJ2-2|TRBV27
CASSLSFGQANTGELFF
TGTGCCAGCAGTTTATCCTTTGGACAAGCGAACACCGGGGAGCTGTTTTTT
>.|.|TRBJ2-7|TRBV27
CASSFGQFYEQYF
TGTGCCAGCAGTTTTGGACAATTCTACGAGCAGTACTTC
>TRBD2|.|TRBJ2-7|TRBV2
CASSETSGKNAYEQYF
TGTGCCAGCAGTGAGACTAGCGGGAAGAACGCCTACGAGCAGTACTTC
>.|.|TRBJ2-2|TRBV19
CASRGQGNGELFF
TGTGCTTCTAGAGGGCAGGGGAACGGGGAGCTGTTTTTT
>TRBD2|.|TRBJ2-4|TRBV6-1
CASTIPGGSRDIQYF
TGTGCCAGCACTATTCCCGGGGGGTCGAGGGACATTCAGTACTTC
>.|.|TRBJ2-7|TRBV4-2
CASSQEVAELYEQYF
TGTGCCAGCAGCCAAGAAGTAGCGGAACTCTACGAGCAGTACTTC
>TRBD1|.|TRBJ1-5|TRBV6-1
CASSGGQGGTQPQHF
TGTGCCAGCAGTGGGGGACAGGGAGGAACTCAGCCCCAGCATTTT
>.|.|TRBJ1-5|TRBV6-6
CASSPPNSNQPQHF
TGTGCCAGTTCGCCCCCTAATAGCAATCAGCCCCAGCATTTT
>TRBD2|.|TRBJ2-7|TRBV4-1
CASSQDIAGGPAYEQYF
TGCGCCAGCAGCCAAGATATAGCGGGAGGGCCTGCCTACGAGCAGTACTTC
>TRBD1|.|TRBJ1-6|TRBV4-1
CASSYDRGPNSPLHF
TGCGCCAGCAGCTACGACAGGGGGCCTAATTCACCCCTCCACTTT
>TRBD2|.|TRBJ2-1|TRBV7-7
CASSQTSASYNEQFF
TGTGCTAGCAGCCAGACTAGCGCCTCCTACAATGAGCAGTTCTTC
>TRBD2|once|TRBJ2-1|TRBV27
CASIPRGAGDSYNEQFF
TGTGCCAGCATTCCCAGGGGAGCGGGGGACTCCTACAATGAGCAGTTCTTC
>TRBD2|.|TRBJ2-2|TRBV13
CASSSPSGINTGELFF
TGTGCCAGCAGCTCCCCTAGCGGGATAAACACCGGGGAGCTGTTTTTT
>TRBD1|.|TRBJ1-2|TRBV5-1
CASSLAAGGAYGYTF
TGCGCCAGCAGCTTGGCCGCAGGGGGCGCCTATGGCTACACCTTC
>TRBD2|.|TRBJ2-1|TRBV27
CASSFGGRVNEQFF
TGTGCCAGCAGTTTCGGGGGGAGGGTTAATGAGCAGTTCTTC
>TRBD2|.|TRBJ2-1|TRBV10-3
CAISESRGGPIYNEQFF
TGTGCCATCAGTGAGTCGCGGGGGGGGCCCATCTACAATGAGCAGTTCTTC
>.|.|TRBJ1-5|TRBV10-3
CAISEQGSNQPQHF
TGTGCCATCAGTGAGCAGGGAAGCAATCAGCCCCAGCATTTT
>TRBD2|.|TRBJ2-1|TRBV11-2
CASSLELAGINEQFF
TGTGCCAGCAGCTTAGAACTAGCGGGGATCAATGAGCAGTTCTTC
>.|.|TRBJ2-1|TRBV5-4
CASSPEDFSNEQFF
TGTGCCAGCAGCCCGGAGGACTTCTCCAATGAGCAGTTCTTC
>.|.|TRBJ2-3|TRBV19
CAIRLPSTDTQYF
TGTGCCATTAGACTACCTAGCACAGATACGCAGTATTTT
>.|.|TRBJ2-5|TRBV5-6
CASSLAGKTQYF
TGTGCCAGCAGCTTGGCCGGGAAGACCCAGTACTTC
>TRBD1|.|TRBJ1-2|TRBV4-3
CASSQRLRTGADYGYTF
TGCGCCAGCAGCCAGCGGCTACGGACAGGGGCAGACTATGGCTACACCTTC
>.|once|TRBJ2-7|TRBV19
CASTPRSGYEQYF
TGTGCCAGTACCCCCCGGAGCGGCTACGAGCAGTACTTC
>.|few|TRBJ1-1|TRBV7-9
CASSSPNTEAFF
TGTGCCAGCAGCTCCCCTAATACTGAAGCTTTCTTT
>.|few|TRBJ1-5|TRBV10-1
CASSWDNSNQPQHF
TGCGCCAGCAGTTGGGACAACAGCAATCAGCCCCAGCATTTT
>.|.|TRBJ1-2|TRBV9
CASSVAQNTNYGYTF
TGTGCCAGCAGCGTAGCCCAGAATACTAACTATGGCTACACCTTC
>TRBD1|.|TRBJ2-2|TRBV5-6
CASRYRDRLNTGELFF
TGTGCCAGCAGGTACCGGGACAGACTAAACACCGGGGAGCTGTTTTTT
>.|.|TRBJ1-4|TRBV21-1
CASSKALCGLGTPLRANEKLFF
TGTGCCAGCAGCAAAGCGCTTTGTGGTTTAGGGACACCCCTCCGGGCTAATGAAAAACTGTTTTTT
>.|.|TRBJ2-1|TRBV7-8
CASSIGLDEQFF
TGTGCCAGCAGTATCGGGTTGGATGAGCAGTTCTTC
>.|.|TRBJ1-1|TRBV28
CASAPPDTNTEAFF
TGTGCCAGCGCTCCTCCCGACACGAACACTGAAGCTTTCTTT
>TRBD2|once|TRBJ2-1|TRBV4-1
CASSQLAGYRNEQFF
TGCGCCAGCAGCCAACTAGCGGGATATAGGAATGAGCAGTTCTTC
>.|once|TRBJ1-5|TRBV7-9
CASRGSGNQPQHF
TGTGCCAGCAGAGGGAGCGGAAATCAGCCCCAGCATTTT
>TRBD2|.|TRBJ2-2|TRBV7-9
CASSAGTSGGTGELFF
TGTGCCAGCAGCGCCGGGACTAGCGGAGGTACCGGGGAGCTGTTTTTT
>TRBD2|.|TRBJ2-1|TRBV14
CASSQGAGDYNEQFF
TGTGCCAGCAGCCAAGGAGCGGGAGACTACAATGAGCAGTTCTTC
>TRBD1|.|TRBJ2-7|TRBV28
CASSPGPGQGAYEQYF
TGTGCCAGCAGTCCCGGACCGGGACAGGGGGCCTACGAGCAGTACTTC
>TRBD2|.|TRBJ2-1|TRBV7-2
CASSSQLATLYNEQFF
TGTGCCAGCAGCTCGCAACTAGCGACACTATACAATGAGCAGTTCTTC
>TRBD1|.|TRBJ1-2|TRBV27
CASSSWDSDSNYGYTF
TGTGCCAGCAGTTCCTGGGACAGCGACTCTAACTATGGCTACACCTTC